The sequence of this T cell receptor beta chain was determined in a study of cytomegalovirus exposure and HLA in healthy donors. This clone has only one observation. Assay used: immunoSEQ multiplex PCR; TCRdb lists only in-frame clones, some missing. The repertoire has fewer than 250,000 clones, approximately 87% of them found once; the top ten carry roughly 5.4%. Germline V lookup: CDR1 SGHNT, CDR2 YYREEE (reference sequence). The CDR3 spans 16 residues. V lost 4 bases, J lost 4 bases, and 12 bases stayed unmatched. The chain links TRBV5-4 to TRBJ2-3; 7 bases agree with TRBD2. The sequencing input was PBMCs. This TCR came from a young woman in good health and CMV-seronegative. The CDR3 sequence: CASSPVSLAASDTQYF. Written as DNA, the CDR3 is TGTGCCAGCAGCCCAGTTTCCCTAGCGGCCTCAGATACGCAGTATTTT.